These 11 T cell receptor beta chains were all obtained from the same sample, sequenced in a study of tumor and adjacent non-tumor tissue in lung cancer. The library came from three nested PCR rounds adapted from ARM-PCR protocols. TCRdb called the multiplex PCR reads again in MiXCR, with one record for every CDR3 protein. This table has 75,000 to 90,000 distinct CDR3 sequences, 76% appearing once. The template was RNA from unsorted bulk tissue. More than 3 cm separated this lung sample from the edge of the tumor. The sample taken for sequencing was distant non-tumor lung tissue. The receptors were sampled from a woman in her fifties or sixties with non-small cell lung cancer.

Regarding this clonotype: At one boundary the junction diverges from the germline segment, which might be a read error. The chain employs TRBV6-1 and TRBJ1-1, with D perhaps matching TRBD1 (5 bases). Germline values: CDR1 MNHNS, CDR2 SASEGT. The CDR3 totals 12 residues. The CDR3 region has the DNA TGTGCCAGCAGTGGGGTGGACACAGAAGCTATCTTT. It translates to CASSGVDTEAIF.

With regard to this clonotype: One end of the junction fails to match germline, which may point to a read error. This chain links TRBV4-2 with TRBJ1-1, with 7 positions matching TRBD1. The CDR3 is 16 residues long. Germline V gene sequence: CDR1 LGHNA, CDR2 YNFKEQ. The CDR3 region has the DNA TGTGCCAGCAGCCACCCCGACAGGGCCTTGAACACTGAGGCTCTCTTT. Encoded protein: CASSHPDRALNTEALF.

With regard to this clonotype: This may stem from a read error, because a much larger clone lies one nucleotide away. The CDR3 DNA follows: TGTGCCACCAGTGATATGACATGGGGCAAGTATGAGCAGTTCTTC. This translates into CATSDMTWGKYEQFF. The genes are TRBV24-1 and TRBJ2-1; the D gene is possibly TRBD1 (5 bases). This CDR3 comprises 15 residues. Trimming stripped 3 bases from V and 8 bases from J, with 16 bases between. Germline CDR1 reads KGHDR; CDR2 reads SFDVKD.

Details on this clonotype: The conserved final phenylalanine or tryptophan is absent from the CDR3, which likely points to a read error. The J gene is TRBJ2-5, the V gene TRBV6-1; D ambiguous. CDR3 size: 13 residues. Germline lookup yields CDR1 MNHNS and CDR2 SASEGT. V was clipped by 10 bases and J by 4 bases, with 16 bases between them. CDR3 nucleotides: TGTGCCAACGTTGAATCCGGATTAGAGACCCAGTACCTC. It yields the protein CANVESGLETQYL.

Remarks on this clonotype: A much larger clone sits a single nucleotide away, making a read error possible. The chain carries TRBV24-1 and TRBJ2-3, with D perhaps matching TRBD1 (5 bases). Deletions cut 2 bases from V and 7 bases from J, with 18 bases between. The CDR3 spans 16 residues. CDR1 is KGHDR, CDR2 SFDVKD, per germline. The CDR3 protein is CATSDSGYQKGNTQYF. DNA for the CDR3: TGTGCCACCAGTGATTCCGGCTACCAGAAGGGGAATACGCAGTATTTT.

A note on this clonotype: A junction end diverges from the germline sequence, so it may reflect a read error. This sequence joins TRBV11-2 and TRBJ2-3, with D tentatively TRBD2 (6 bases). Germline V CDR1 and CDR2: SGHAT, FQNNGV. The CDR3 runs 15 residues. CDR3 region: CGSSLGPPGDHTQYF. The CDR3 coding sequence is TGTGGCAGCAGCTTAGGACCCCCGGGGGACCATACACAGTATTTT.

The chain is built from TRBV29-1 and TRBJ2-3; 7 bases match TRBD2. Germline CDR1 and CDR2: SQVTM and ANQGSEA. Unmatched junction bases numbered 12, after V lost 3 bases and J lost 0 bases. The CDR3 loop spans 17 amino acids. Here the CDR3 reads CSVDIGGAGASTDTQYF. The CDR3 coding sequence is TGCAGCGTTGATATCGGCGGGGCGGGAGCGAGCACAGATACGCAGTATTTT.

Details on this clonotype: One junction end does not reproduce the germline sequence, and a read error may be involved. This rearrangement joins TRBV20-1 to TRBJ2-1; TRBD2 matches at 12 bases. Germline V gene lookup returns CDR1 DFQATT and CDR2 SNEGSKA (reference sequence). The CDR3 totals 17 residues. CDR3 amino acids: CSVRVLSSGRVYSEQFF. CDR3 nucleotides: TGCAGTGTTAGAGTGTTGTCTAGCGGGAGGGTTTACAGTGAGCAGTTCTTC.

On this clonotype: In this CDR3 the conserved last residue, phenylalanine or tryptophan, is missing, so a read error is likely. No DNA is shown, since the ends of the CDR3 on it are uncertain; the CDR3 is the one TCRdb lists. J is TRBJ2-7 and V is TRBV11-2; the D call TRBD1 from the table was never checked on the DNA. The CDR3 is 14 residues long, ends included. From germline, CDR1 is SGHAT and CDR2 FQNNGV. The CDR3 sequence: CASSLVTDSYERYY.

The rearrangement links TRBV14 to TRBJ1-2, with D tentatively TRBD1 (5 bases). V lost 0 bases and J lost 6, with 17 bases in between. Germline-derived CDR1 and CDR2 are SGHDN and FVKESK. The CDR3 runs to 16 residues. The CDR3 region is CASSQDFGSTVDGYTF. CDR3 in DNA: TGTGCCAGCAGCCAAGATTTTGGGTCGACAGTTGATGGCTACACCTTC.

Notes on this clonotype: Because the CDR3 is missing its conserved closing phenylalanine or tryptophan, this is likely a read error. The chain employs TRBV12-3 or TRBV12-4 and TRBJ2-4; D could derive from TRBD1 or TRBD2 (5 bases each). The CDR3 has 13 residues. This CDR3 reads CVSSFGGKNTQYY. The CDR3 DNA reads as TGTGTCAGCAGTTTTGGGGGTAAAAACACTCAGTACTAC.